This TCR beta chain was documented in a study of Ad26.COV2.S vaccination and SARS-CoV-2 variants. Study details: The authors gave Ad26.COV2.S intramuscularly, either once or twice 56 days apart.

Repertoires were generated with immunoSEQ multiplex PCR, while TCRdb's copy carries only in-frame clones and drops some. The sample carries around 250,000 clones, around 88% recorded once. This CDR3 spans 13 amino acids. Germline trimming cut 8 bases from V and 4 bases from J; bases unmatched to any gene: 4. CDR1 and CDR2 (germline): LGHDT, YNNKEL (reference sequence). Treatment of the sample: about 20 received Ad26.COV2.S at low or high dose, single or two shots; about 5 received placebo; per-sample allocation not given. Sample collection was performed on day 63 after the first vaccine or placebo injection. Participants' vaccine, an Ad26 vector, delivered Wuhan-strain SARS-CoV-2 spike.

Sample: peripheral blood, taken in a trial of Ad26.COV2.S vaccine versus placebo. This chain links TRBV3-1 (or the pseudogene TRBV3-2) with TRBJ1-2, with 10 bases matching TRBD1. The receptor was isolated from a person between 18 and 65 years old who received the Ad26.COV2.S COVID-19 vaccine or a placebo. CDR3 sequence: CASAWTGGYGYTF. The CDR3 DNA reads TGTGCCAGCGCATGGACAGGGGGCTATGGCTACACCTTC.